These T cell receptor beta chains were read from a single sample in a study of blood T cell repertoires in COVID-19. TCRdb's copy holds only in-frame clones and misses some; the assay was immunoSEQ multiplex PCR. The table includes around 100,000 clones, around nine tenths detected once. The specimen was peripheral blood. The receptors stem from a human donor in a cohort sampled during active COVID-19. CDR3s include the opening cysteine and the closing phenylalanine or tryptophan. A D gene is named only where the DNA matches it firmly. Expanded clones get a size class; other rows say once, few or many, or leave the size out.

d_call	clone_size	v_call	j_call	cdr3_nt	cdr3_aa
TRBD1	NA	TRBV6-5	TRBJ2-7	TGTGCCAGCAGTTACGGTCGGGGCAGGGGGCACTACGAGCAGTACTTC	CASSYGRGRGHYEQYF
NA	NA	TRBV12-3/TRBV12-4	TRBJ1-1	TGTGCCAGCAGTTTGGCAACGAACACTGAAGCTTTCTTT	CASSLATNTEAFF
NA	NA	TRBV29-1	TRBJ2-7	TGCAGCGTTGAGGCCGAGGGCTACGAGCAGTACTTC	CSVEAEGYEQYF
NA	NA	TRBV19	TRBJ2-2	TGTGCCAGCAGCGAGAACACCGGGGAGCTGTTTTTT	CASSENTGELFF
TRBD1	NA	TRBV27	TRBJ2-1	TGTGCCAGCAGTTTTTTGGGACAGGGGAACGACAATGAGCAGTTCTTC	CASSFLGQGNDNEQFF
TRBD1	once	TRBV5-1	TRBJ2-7	TGCGCCAGCAGCCCGGGACAGACCTCTTACGAGCAGTACTTC	CASSPGQTSYEQYF
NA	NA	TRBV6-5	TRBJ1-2	TGTGCCAGCAGCCGGGACAAGAACTATGGCTACACCTTC	CASSRDKNYGYTF
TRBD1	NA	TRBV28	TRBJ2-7	TGTGCCAGCAGTTCCTCCAGGGGGCTCGAGCAGTACTTC	CASSSSRGLEQYF
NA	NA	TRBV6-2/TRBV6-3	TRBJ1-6	TGTGCCAGCAGTCAAGACAGTGATAATTCACCCCTCCACTTT	CASSQDSDNSPLHF
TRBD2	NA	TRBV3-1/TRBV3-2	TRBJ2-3	TGTGCCAGCACCCTATTAGCGGGGGGTTACACAGATACGCAGTATTTT	CASTLLAGGYTDTQYF
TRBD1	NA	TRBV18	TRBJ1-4	TGTGCCAGCTCACCCGACAGGGGGCGCATTAATGAAAAACTGTTTTTT	CASSPDRGRINEKLFF
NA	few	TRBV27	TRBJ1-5	TGTGCCACGGGAGGGGCAGGACTCAATCAGCCCCAGCATTTT	CATGGAGLNQPQHF
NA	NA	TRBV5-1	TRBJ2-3	TGCGCCAGCAGCTTGGCCAGCGGCAGGGGAGCAAATACGCAGTATTTT	CASSLASGRGANTQYF
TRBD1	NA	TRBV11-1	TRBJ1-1	TGTGCCAGCAGCTTACAGGGACAGATGAACACTGAAGCTTTCTTT	CASSLQGQMNTEAFF
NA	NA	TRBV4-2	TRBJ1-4	TGTGCCAGCAGCCAAGAGGTGGGGCAGGGAATGTTTTTT	CASSQEVGQGMFF
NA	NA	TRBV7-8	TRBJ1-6	TGTGCCAGCAGCTTAAGTTCCAGAGGAAATTCACCCCTCCACTTT	CASSLSSRGNSPLHF
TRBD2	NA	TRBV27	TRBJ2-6	TGTGCCAGCAGCCTGGGACTAGCGGGAAGTACGTTCTCTGGGGCCAACGTCCTGACTTTC	CASSLGLAGSTFSGANVLTF
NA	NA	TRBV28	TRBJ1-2	TGTGCCAGCAGTTTGCAGGGGCCATATGGCTACACCTTC	CASSLQGPYGYTF
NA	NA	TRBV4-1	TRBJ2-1	TGCGCCAGCAGCCTGAACCGCCTTAGCGGCGTACAACATGAGCAGTTCTTC	CASSLNRLSGVQHEQFF